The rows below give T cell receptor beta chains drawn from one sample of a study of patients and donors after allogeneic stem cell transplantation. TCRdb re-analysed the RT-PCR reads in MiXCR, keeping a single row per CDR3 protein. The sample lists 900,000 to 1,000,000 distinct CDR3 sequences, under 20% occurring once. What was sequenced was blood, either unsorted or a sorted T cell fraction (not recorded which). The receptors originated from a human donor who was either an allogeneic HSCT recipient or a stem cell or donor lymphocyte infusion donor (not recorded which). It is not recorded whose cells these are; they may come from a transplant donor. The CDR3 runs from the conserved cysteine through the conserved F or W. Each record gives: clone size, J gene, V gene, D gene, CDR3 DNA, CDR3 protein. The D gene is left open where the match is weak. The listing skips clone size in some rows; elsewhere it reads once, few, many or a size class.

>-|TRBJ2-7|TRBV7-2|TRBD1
TGTGCCAGCAGCTTAGGGGGGACAGTTTCCTACGAGCAGTACTTC
CASSLGGTVSYEQYF
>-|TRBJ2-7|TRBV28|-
TGTGCCAGCAGTTCCACGGGGCTTCCCTCCTACGAGCAGTACTTC
CASSSTGLPSYEQYF
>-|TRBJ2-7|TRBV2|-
TGTGCCAGCCGGGACATCCGCGAGCAGTACTTC
CASRDIREQYF
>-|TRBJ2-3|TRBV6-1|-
TGTGCCAGCAGCGAAGGCAGGTCCCCAGATACGCAGTATTTT
CASSEGRSPDTQYF
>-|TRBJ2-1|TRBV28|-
TGTGCCAGCAGTTTCTTTACAGCCGGAACCTACAATGAGCAGTTCTTC
CASSFFTAGTYNEQFF
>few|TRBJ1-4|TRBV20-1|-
TGCAGTGCTAGAGAAGGGTGGGATGAAAAACTGTTTTTT
CSAREGWDEKLFF
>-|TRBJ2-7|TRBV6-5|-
TGTGCCAGCAGTTACTTGGGAAGGTACGAGCAGTACTTC
CASSYLGRYEQYF
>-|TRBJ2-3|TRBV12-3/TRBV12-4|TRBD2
TGTGCCAGCAGTTTAGGGACTAGCCTGATGGGGGATACAGATACGCAGTATTTT
CASSLGTSLMGDTDTQYF
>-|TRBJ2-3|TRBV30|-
TGTGCCTGGAGTCAGCATACGCAGTATTTT
CAWSQHTQYF
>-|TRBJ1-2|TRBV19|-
TGTGCCAGTATTGGGGTAGGCTATGGCTACACCTTC
CASIGVGYGYTF
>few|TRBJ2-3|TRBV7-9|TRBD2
TGTGCCAGCAGCCCCAGGACTAGCGGGAGAATTCCAGATACGCAGTATTTT
CASSPRTSGRIPDTQYF
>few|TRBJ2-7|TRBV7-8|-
TGTGCCAGCAGTGTACCAGGGAACCACGAGCAGTACTTC
CASSVPGNHEQYF
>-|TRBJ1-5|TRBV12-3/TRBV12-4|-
TGTGCCAGCAAAAAGAGGAATCAGCCCCAGCATTTT
CASKKRNQPQHF
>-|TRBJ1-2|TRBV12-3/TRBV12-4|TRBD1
TGTGCCAGCAGTGGTGACAGGGCCTATGGCTACACCTTC
CASSGDRAYGYTF
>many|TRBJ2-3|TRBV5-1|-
TGCGCCAGCAGCTTGATCCCTCTAGCGGATACGCAGTATTTT
CASSLIPLADTQYF
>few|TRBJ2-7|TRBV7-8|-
TGTGCCAGCAGCTCTCCGCGAATAACACGGGACGGCTACGAGCAGTACTTC
CASSSPRITRDGYEQYF
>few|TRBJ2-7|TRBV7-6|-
TGTGCCAGCAGCTTGAGGCCAGGGAAGTACGAGCAGTACTTC
CASSLRPGKYEQYF
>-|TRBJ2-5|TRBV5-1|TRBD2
TGCGCCAGCAGCTTGGCCACCTTGACTAGCGGGAGTTTTATGGAGACCCAGTACTTC
CASSLATLTSGSFMETQYF
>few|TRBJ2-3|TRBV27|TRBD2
TGTGCCAGCCGCGGCCCCTCTAGCGGGAGCACAGATACGCAGTATTTT
CASRGPSSGSTDTQYF
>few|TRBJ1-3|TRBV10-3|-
TGTGCCATCACCAAAGGAAACACCATATATTTT
CAITKGNTIYF
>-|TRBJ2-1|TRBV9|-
TGTGCCAGCAGCGTACAGGATACTAGCTCCTACAATGAGCAGTTCTTC
CASSVQDTSSYNEQFF
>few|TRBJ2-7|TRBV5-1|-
TGCGCCAGCAGCTTGGCCTCCAAACGGGCCTACGAGCAGTACTTC
CASSLASKRAYEQYF